The clone carrying this T cell receptor (beta chain) was seen ten or more times. Its antigen is as yet unknown. Molecular barcoding with unique molecular identifiers was used for the TCRbeta library. TCRdb itself ran the PCR reads through MiXCR, one entry per CDR3 protein. The sample contains a few hundred thousand distinct CDR3 sequences, under 14% of which appear only once. The data were obtained in a study of T-cell reconstitution after alpha-beta-depleted transplantation in children. The study's findings and limits: About two months after transplant, alpha-beta T cells reportedly came from several hundred expanded graft clones. T-cell numbers and diversity, one year after transplant, stemmed largely from T cells that were newly produced. There were some patients whose high TCRbeta diversity at day 60 came from surviving recipient T cells and thymic progenitors.

This TCR was sampled from a male patient between 2 and 15 years old who had a stem cell transplant for chronic granulomatous disease, so the T cells may come from the graft donor. The source was peripheral blood, collected 180 days after TCRalphabeta/CD19-depleted stem cell transplant.

The CDR3 DNA is TGCAGCGTTGGAGAGCGGGAGATCTCCTACGAGCAGTACTTC. This sequence encodes CSVGEREISYEQYF. The chain is built from TRBV29-1 and TRBJ2-7, with TRBD2 matching 8 bases. V shed 4 bases, J shed 0 bases, and the junction held 5 bases outside the gene matches. This CDR3 is 14 amino acids long. In germline, CDR1 is SQVTM, CDR2 ANQGSEA.